The subject of this entry is one T cell receptor beta chain. Its specificity is not known. This sample is part of a study of CXCR4 blockade with PD-1 therapy in pancreatic cancer. Study-level points and caveats: More frequent amino acid clones had more nucleotide rearrangements, suggesting convergent selection.

Measured with immunoSEQ multiplex PCR; TCRdb has only the in-frame clones, and not every one. The sample holds more than 15,000 clones; approximately 68% are singletons and the top ten take roughly 6%. The sequenced sample was tumor tissue. This receptor was obtained from a human donor with pancreatic ductal adenocarcinoma.

The CDR3 nucleotides are TGCAGCGTTGGACGGGTTAGCGGAGAAATCAATGAGCAGTTCTTC. This sequence encodes CSVGRVSGEINEQFF. The rearrangement joins TRBV29-1 to TRBJ2-1, with a weak D call TRBD2 (6 bases). Germline V gene lookup returns CDR1 SQVTM and CDR2 ANQGSEA. This CDR3 is 15 amino acids long. Trimming took 4 bases from V and 6 from J, leaving 19 bases between them.